These T cell receptor beta chains were read from a single sample in a study of CD8+ T cells in alopecia areata. Profiling relied on immunoSEQ multiplex PCR, and the TCRdb table lists in-frame clones only, not all of them. The table records some 170,000 clones, 67% of them present only once. This sample comprised CD8+ T cells sorted from blood, obtained at week 0. Receptors were obtained from a human donor with alopecia areata. The CDR3 runs from the conserved cysteine through the conserved F or W. The D gene is left open where the match is weak. Rows give clone size only sometimes, using once, few, many, or a class for an expanded clone.

j_call clone_size v_call d_call cdr3_nt cdr3_aa
TRBJ1-3 - TRBV9 TRBD1 TGTGCCAGCAGCGTAGCGGACAGGGCTGGAAACACCATATATTTT CASSVADRAGNTIYF
TRBJ2-2 - TRBV4-1 TRBD2 TGCGCCAGCAGCCCTCGACTAGCGGGGGGTTCGAACACCGGGGAGCTGTTTTTT CASSPRLAGGSNTGELFF
TRBJ1-1 - TRBV30 - TGTGCCTGGATCGAGGGAGCGGGAGGCACTGAAGCTTTCTTT CAWIEGAGGTEAFF
TRBJ1-2 - TRBV20-1 - TGCAGTGCTCGTTGGGGGGGTGGCTACACCTTC CSARWGGGYTF
TRBJ1-1 - TRBV2 - TGTGCCAGCAGTGGAGGGCGCGGGAACACTGAAGCTTTCTTT CASSGGRGNTEAFF
TRBJ2-7 few TRBV4-1 - TGCGCCAGCAGCAGAGGGCAGGGGCCTTCCTACGAGCAGTACTTC CASSRGQGPSYEQYF
TRBJ2-7 - TRBV5-6 TRBD1 TGTGCCAGCAGCTTGGTAGGGACAGGGGAATTGAGGGGGACCTACGAGCAGTACTTC CASSLVGTGELRGTYEQYF
TRBJ2-7 - TRBV14 TRBD1 TGTGCCAGCAGCCACCTATCACAGGGGCTCTACGAGCAGTACTTC CASSHLSQGLYEQYF
TRBJ1-3 - TRBV30 - TGTGCCTGGAGCGACAGCTCTGGAAACACCATATATTTT CAWSDSSGNTIYF
TRBJ1-2 few TRBV7-2 - TGTGCCAGCAGCTTAAAGTCTAGGGACACAAGCTATGGCTACACCTTC CASSLKSRDTSYGYTF
TRBJ1-3 - TRBV30 - TGTGCCTGGAGTGGGGACTTCGGTACCATATATTTT CAWSGDFGTIYF
TRBJ1-2 - TRBV29-1 - TGCAGCGTTGGGACATGGGGGGGCGCTGGATATGGCTACACCTTC CSVGTWGGAGYGYTF
TRBJ2-5 - TRBV2 - TGTGCCAGCAGTGGAGAGACCCAGTACTTC CASSGETQYF
TRBJ1-6 - TRBV19 TRBD1 TGTGCCAGTGGACAGGGGGCCTATCGTAATTCACCCCTCCACTTT CASGQGAYRNSPLHF